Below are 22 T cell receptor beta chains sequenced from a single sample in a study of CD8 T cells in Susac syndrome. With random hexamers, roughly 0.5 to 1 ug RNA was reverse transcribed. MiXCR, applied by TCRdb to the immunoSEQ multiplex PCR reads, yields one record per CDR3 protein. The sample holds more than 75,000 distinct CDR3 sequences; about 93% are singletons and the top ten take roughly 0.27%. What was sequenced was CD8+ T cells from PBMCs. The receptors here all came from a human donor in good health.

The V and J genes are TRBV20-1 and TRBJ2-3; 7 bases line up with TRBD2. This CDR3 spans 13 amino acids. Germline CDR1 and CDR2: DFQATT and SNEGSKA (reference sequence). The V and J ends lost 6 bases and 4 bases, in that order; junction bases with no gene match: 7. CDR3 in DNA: TGCAGTGCGAGGACTAGATCCGCAGATACGCAGTATTTT. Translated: CSARTRSADTQYF.

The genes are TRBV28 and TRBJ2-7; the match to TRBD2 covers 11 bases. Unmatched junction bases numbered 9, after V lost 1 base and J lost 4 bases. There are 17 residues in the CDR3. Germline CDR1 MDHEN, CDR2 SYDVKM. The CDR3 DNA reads TGTGCCAGCAGTTTATCCAAACTAGCGGGAGCACTATACGAGCAGTACGTC. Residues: CASSLSKLAGALYEQYV.

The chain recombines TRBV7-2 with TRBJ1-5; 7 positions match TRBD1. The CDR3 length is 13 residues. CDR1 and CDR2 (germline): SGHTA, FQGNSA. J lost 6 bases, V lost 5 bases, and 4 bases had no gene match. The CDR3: CASSRQGGQPQHF. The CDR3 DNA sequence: TGTGCCAGCAGCCGACAGGGCGGTCAGCCCCAGCATTTT. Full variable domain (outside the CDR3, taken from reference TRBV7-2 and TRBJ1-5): GAGVSQSPSNKVTEKGKDVELRCDPISGHTALYWYRQSLGQGLEFLIYFQGNSAPDKSGLPSDRFSAERTGGSVSTLTIQRTQQEDSAVYLCASSRQGGQPQHFGDGTRLSIL.

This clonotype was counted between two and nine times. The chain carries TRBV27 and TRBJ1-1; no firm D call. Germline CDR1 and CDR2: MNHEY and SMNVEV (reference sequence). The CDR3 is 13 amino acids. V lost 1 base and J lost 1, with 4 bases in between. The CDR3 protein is CASSLLGNTEAFF. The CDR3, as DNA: TGTGCCAGCAGTTTATTAGGGAACACTGAAGCTTTCTTT.

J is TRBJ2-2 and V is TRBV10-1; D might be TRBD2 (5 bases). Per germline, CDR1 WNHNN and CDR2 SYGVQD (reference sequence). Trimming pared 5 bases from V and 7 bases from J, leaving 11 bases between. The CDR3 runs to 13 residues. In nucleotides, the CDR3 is TGCGCCAGCAGTCCTAGCCCTAACGGGGAGCTGTTTTTT. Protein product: CASSPSPNGELFF.

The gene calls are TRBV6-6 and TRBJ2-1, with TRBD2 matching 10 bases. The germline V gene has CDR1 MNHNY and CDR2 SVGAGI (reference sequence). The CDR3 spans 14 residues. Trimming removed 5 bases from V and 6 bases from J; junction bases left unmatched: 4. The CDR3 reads CASSLTSGFNEQFF. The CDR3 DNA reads TGTGCCAGCAGTCTGACTAGCGGGTTCAATGAGCAGTTCTTC.

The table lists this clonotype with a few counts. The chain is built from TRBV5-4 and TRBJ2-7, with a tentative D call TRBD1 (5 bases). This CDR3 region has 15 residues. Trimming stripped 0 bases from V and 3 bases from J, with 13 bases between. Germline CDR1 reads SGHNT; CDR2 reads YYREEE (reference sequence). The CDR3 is CASSLVAGHRYEQYF. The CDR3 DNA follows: TGTGCCAGCAGCTTGGTGGCAGGGCATCGCTACGAGCAGTACTTC.

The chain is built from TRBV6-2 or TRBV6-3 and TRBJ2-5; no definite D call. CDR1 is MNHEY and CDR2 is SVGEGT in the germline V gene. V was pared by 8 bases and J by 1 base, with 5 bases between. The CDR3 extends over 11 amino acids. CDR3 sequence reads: CASEVQETQYF. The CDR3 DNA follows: TGTGCCAGCGAGGTCCAAGAGACCCAGTACTTC.

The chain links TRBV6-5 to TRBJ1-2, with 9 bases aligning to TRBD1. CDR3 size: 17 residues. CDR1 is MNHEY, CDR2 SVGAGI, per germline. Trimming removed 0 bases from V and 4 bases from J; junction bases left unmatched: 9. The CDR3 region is CASSYSDMGQGLYGYTF. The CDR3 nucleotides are TGTGCCAGCAGTTACTCGGACATGGGACAGGGACTCTATGGCTACACCTTC.

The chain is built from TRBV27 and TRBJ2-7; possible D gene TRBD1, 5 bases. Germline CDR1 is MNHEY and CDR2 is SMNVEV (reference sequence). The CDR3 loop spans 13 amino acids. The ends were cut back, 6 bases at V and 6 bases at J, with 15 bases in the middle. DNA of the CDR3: TGTGCCAGCAGCACAGCTCGACAGCGCGAGCAGTACGTC. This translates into CASSTARQREQYV.

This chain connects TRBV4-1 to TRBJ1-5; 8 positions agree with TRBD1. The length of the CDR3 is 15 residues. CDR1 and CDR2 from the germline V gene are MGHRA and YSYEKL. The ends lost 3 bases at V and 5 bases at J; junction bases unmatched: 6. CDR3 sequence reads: CASSHWTGTDQPQHF. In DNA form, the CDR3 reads TGCGCCAGCAGCCACTGGACAGGGACGGATCAGCCCCAGCATTTT.

CDR3 nucleotide sequence: TGTGCCTGGGGACAGTTCAACACTGAAGCTTTCTTT. Its protein product is CAWGQFNTEAFF. J is TRBJ1-1 and V is TRBV30; perhaps TRBD1 as D (6 bases). CDR1 and CDR2 from the germline V gene are GTSNPN and SVGIG (reference sequence). This CDR3 is 12 amino acids long. V lost 5 bases to trimming and J lost 2 bases, with 9 bases between them.

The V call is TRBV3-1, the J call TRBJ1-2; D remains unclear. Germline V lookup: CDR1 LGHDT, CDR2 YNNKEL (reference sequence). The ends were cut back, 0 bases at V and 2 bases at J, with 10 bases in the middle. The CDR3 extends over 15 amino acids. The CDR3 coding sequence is TGTGCCAGCAGCCAAGATCCCCGGGTGAACTATGGCTACACCTTC. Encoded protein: CASSQDPRVNYGYTF. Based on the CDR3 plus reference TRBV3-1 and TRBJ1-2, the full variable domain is DTAVSQTPKYLVTQMGNDKSIKCEQNLGHDTMYWYKQDSKKFLKIMFSYNNKELIINETVPNRFSPKSPDKAHLNLHINSLELGDSAVYFCASSQDPRVNYGYTFGSGTRLTVV.

CDR3 protein: CASSFGTPSGLNTGELFF. CDR3 DNA sequence: TGTGCCAGCAGCTTTGGGACCCCCAGCGGGTTGAACACCGGGGAGCTGTTTTTT. The chain uses TRBV7-9 and TRBJ2-2; TRBD2 might be the D (6 bases). The CDR3 extends over 18 amino acids. Trimming took 3 bases from V and 1 from J, leaving 18 bases between them. Looked up from germline, CDR1 is SEHNR and CDR2 is FQNEAQ (reference sequence).

The DNA for the CDR3 is TGCGCCAGCAGTCCTAACGACGACCTGGGGTGGACCCAGTACTTC. This codes for CASSPNDDLGWTQYF. The V gene is TRBV4-1, the J gene TRBJ2-5; no clear D gene. This CDR3 comprises 15 residues. From germline, CDR1 is MGHRA and CDR2 YSYEKL. With 6 bases removed from V and 7 bases from J, the gap between germline ends came to 21 bases.

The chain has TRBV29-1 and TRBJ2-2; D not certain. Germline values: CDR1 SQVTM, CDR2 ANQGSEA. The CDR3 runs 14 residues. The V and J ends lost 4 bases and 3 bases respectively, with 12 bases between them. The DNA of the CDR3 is TGCAGCGTTGTTATTCCGGGTTACACCGGGGAGCTGTTTTTT. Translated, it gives CSVVIPGYTGELFF.

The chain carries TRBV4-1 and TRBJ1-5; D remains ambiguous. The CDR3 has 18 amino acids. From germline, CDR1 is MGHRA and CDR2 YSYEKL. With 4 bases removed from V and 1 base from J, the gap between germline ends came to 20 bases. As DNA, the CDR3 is TGCGCCAGCAGCCGCTCCTCGGAGGGAAGAATGAGCAATCAGCCCCAGCATTTT. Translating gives CASSRSSEGRMSNQPQHF.

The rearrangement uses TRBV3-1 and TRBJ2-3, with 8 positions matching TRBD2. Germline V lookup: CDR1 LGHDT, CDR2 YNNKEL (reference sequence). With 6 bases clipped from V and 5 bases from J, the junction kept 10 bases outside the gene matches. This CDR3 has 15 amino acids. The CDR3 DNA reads TGTGCCAGCAGTCCGCCGGGACTAGAGTTAGATACGCAGTATTTT. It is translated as CASSPPGLELDTQYF.

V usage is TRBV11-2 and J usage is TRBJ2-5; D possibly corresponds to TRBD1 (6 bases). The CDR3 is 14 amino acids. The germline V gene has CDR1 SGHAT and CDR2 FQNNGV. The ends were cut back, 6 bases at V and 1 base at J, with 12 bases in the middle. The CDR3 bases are TGTGCCAGCAGACCTACGGACAGCCAAGAGACCCAGTACTTC. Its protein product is CASRPTDSQETQYF. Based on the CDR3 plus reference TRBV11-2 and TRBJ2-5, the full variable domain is EAGVAQSPRYKIIEKRQSVAFWCNPISGHATLYWYQQILGQGPKLLIQFQNNGVVDDSQLPKDRFSAERLKGVDSTLKIQPAKLEDSAVYLCASRPTDSQETQYFGPGTRLLVL.

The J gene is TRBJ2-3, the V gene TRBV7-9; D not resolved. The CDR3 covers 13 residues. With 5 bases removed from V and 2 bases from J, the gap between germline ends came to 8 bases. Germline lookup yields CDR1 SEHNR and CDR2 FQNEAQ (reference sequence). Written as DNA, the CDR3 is TGTGCCAGCAGCCCCGACCCCACAGATACGCAGTATTTT. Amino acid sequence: CASSPDPTDTQYF.

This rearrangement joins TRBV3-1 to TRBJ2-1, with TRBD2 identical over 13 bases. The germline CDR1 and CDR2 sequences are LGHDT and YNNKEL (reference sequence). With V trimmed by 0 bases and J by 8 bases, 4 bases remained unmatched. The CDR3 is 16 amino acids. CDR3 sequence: CASSQDGLAGVDEQFF. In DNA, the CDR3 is TGTGCCAGCAGCCAAGATGGACTAGCGGGAGTTGATGAGCAGTTCTTC.

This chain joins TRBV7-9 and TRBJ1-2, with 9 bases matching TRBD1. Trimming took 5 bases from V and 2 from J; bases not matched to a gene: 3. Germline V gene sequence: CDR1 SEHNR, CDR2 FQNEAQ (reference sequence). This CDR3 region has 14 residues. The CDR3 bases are TGTGCCAGCAGCGTCGGACAGGGGAACTATGGCTACACCTTC. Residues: CASSVGQGNYGYTF.